Below, one TCR beta chain is given with its context. Its antigen is still unknown. The V gene's germline CDR1 is LGHNA and CDR2 YNFKEQ. CDR3 length equals 13 residues. V was trimmed by 0 bases and J by 11 bases, leaving 10 bases between them. This sample was included in a study of T cell responses to AZD1222 COVID-19 vaccine. Notes on the study in general: Reportedly, nearly half the spike-specific TCRs target unmutated variant regions.

Produced via immunoSEQ multiplex PCR; TCRdb's table is partial and in-frame only. The sample lists under 150,000 clones, around nine tenths occurring once. The chain carries TRBV4-2 and TRBJ1-4; perhaps TRBD1 as D (5 bases). This receptor was identified in an adult in good health. The material was peripheral blood, obtained on day 0 of AZD1222 vaccination. DNA of the CDR3: TGTGCCAGCAGCCAAGACAAGTCAGGGAAACTGTTTTTT. Translation: CASSQDKSGKLFF.